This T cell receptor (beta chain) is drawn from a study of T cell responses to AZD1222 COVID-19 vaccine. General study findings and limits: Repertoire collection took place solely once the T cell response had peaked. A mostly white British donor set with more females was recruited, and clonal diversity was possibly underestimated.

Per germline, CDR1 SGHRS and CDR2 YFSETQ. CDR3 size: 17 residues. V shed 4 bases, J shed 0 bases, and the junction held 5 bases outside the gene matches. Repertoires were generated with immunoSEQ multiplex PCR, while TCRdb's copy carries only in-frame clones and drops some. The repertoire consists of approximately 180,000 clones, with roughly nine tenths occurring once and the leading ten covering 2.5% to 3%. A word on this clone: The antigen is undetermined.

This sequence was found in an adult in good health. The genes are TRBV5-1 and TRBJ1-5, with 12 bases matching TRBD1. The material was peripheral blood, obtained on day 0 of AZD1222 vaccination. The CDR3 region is CASSPGTGGHSNQPQHF. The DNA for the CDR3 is TGCGCCAGCAGCCCCGGGACAGGGGGCCATAGCAATCAGCCCCAGCATTTT.